Below are 21 T cell receptor beta chains sequenced from a single sample in a study of cytomegalovirus exposure and HLA in healthy donors (TCRdb year 2017). Libraries were prepared through the immunoSEQ multiplex PCR assay. For the multiplex PCR, a mixture combining 60 forward primers for TCR Vbeta segments and 13 reverse primers for TCR Jbeta segments was used. The clones in this table, taken by TCRdb from immuneACCESS, are in-frame only. Not every clone is retained; where verified, under half of the shortfall comes from an unresolved V gene, and the cause of the rest is unknown. For this sample there are roughly 170,000 clones; 60% to 85% appear just once. The ten largest make up approximately 0.76% of the sample. Sequenced: PBMCs. These receptors were obtained from a female donor in good health and CMV-seronegative.

This chain uses TRBV7-2 with TRBJ2-7; possibly TRBD2 for D (5 bases). Germline assignment: CDR1 SGHTA and CDR2 FQGNSA. Trimming removed 3 bases at V and 6 bases at J, with 18 bases between. CDR3 length equals 15 residues. The CDR3 DNA follows: TGTGCCAGCAGCTTCGGACTGGGTGCAATGTCCGAGCAGTACTTC. Protein product: CASSFGLGAMSEQYF.

This chain joins TRBV6-1 and TRBJ1-1; 8 bases match TRBD1. CDR3 length: 15 residues. V dropped 4 bases and J dropped 4; count of bases not matched to a gene: 8. Germline CDR1 is MNHNS and CDR2 is SASEGT. Written as DNA, the CDR3 is TGTGCCAGCAGTGGGCGACAGGGGACGATCACTGAAGCTTTCTTT. Translated, it gives CASSGRQGTITEAFF.

This clone was observed a few times. CDR3 sequence reads: CASRAYQRDTEAFF. In DNA form, the CDR3 reads TGTGCCAGCAGAGCCTACCAGAGGGACACTGAAGCTTTCTTT. The V gene is TRBV5-4, the J gene TRBJ1-1; no clear D gene. Germline CDR1 SGHNT, CDR2 YYREEE (reference sequence). The CDR3 totals 14 residues. The V end lost 5 bases, the J end lost 3 bases, and 14 bases lay between the germline ends.

The chain couples TRBV6-5 to TRBJ1-2; 7 bases are shared with TRBD1. The CDR3 has 14 residues. Germline CDR1 and CDR2: MNHEY and SVGAGI. The V and J ends lost 5 bases and 4 bases, in that order; junction bases with no gene match: 7. The CDR3 sequence: CASSRDRVIYGYTF. The CDR3 nucleotides read TGTGCCAGCAGTCGAGACAGGGTAATCTATGGCTACACCTTC.

This clone occurred once. The chain joins TRBV27 to TRBJ2-7; TRBD1 matches at 10 bases. V trimming: 5 bases; J trimming: 3 bases; junction bases outside the gene matches: 4. The CDR3 has 14 residues. CDR1 is MNHEY and CDR2 is SMNVEV in the germline V gene (reference sequence). In DNA, the CDR3 is TGTGCCAGCAGTCCGGGACAGGGGTACTACGAGCAGTACTTC. Its protein product is CASSPGQGYYEQYF.

The chain links TRBV19 to TRBJ2-1, with 7 positions matching TRBD2. The CDR3 is 14 amino acids. V trimming: 4 bases; J trimming: 3 bases; junction bases outside the gene matches: 3. The germline V gene encodes CDR1 LNHDA and CDR2 SQIVND (reference sequence). The CDR3 loop reads CASSTLADYNEQFF. CDR3 bases: TGTGCCAGTAGTACGCTAGCGGACTACAATGAGCAGTTCTTC.

This clone was observed a handful of times. The chain carries TRBV7-2 and TRBJ2-5; no definite D call. This CDR3 has 15 amino acids. Germline V CDR1 and CDR2: SGHTA, FQGNSA. Trimming removed 1 base at V and 5 bases at J, with 14 bases between. The DNA of the CDR3 is TGTGCCAGCAGCTTAGGAGGAGACCTGAGGGAGACCCAGTACTTC. It encodes CASSLGGDLRETQYF.

The rearrangement joins TRBV7-9 to TRBJ2-5; possible D gene TRBD1, 6 bases. Germline-derived CDR1 and CDR2 are SEHNR and FQNEAQ (reference sequence). V dropped 7 bases and J dropped 8 bases, with 17 bases sitting between them. The CDR3 totals 13 residues. The CDR3 coding sequence is TGTGCCAGCACCCGGACAGTCGACAATACCCAGTACTTC. Amino acids: CASTRTVDNTQYF. The variable domain in full, with the rest retrieved from reference TRBV7-9 and TRBJ2-5, is DTGVSQNPRHKITKRGQNVTFRCDPISEHNRLYWYRQTLGQGPEFLTYFQNEAQLEKSRLLSDRFSAERPKGSFSTLEIQRTEQGDSAMYLCASTRTVDNTQYFGPGTRLLVL.

This chain links TRBV27 with TRBJ1-2; 9 bases match TRBD1. The CDR3 covers 15 residues. Germline V lookup: CDR1 MNHEY, CDR2 SMNVEV (reference sequence). The trim removed 2 bases at V and 8 bases at J, leaving 9 bases unmatched. The CDR3 nucleotides read TGTGCCAGCAGTTTAGAGGGACAGGGAATAGGAGGCTACACCTTC. It is translated as CASSLEGQGIGGYTF.

The chain carries TRBV9 and TRBJ2-5; tentatively, D is TRBD2 (6 bases). With 0 bases removed from V and 1 base from J, the gap between germline ends came to 7 bases. The CDR3 has 14 amino acids. Germline V gene data show CDR1 as SGDLS and CDR2 as YYNGEE. The CDR3 spells CASSVVGGQETQYF. The CDR3 nucleotides read TGTGCCAGCAGCGTAGTGGGGGGCCAAGAGACCCAGTACTTC.

The J gene is TRBJ1-4, the V gene TRBV9, with D hard to call. CDR1 and CDR2 (germline): SGDLS, YYNGEE. Trimming removed 0 bases at V and 3 bases at J, with 12 bases between. The CDR3 is 16 amino acids. The CDR3 loop reads CASSVEGALSNEKLFF. DNA for the CDR3: TGTGCCAGCAGCGTAGAAGGAGCTCTGTCTAATGAAAAACTGTTTTTT.

The chain recombines TRBV28 with TRBJ2-6, with D uncertain. CDR1 and CDR2 (germline): MDHEN, SYDVKM. V was trimmed by 2 bases and J by 0 bases, leaving 11 bases between them. The CDR3 totals 17 residues. In DNA, the CDR3 is TGTGCCAGCAGTTTAGCGTCAGGCCCCTCTGGGGCCAACGTCCTGACTTTC. It translates to CASSLASGPSGANVLTF.

There are a few counts of this clone. This chain joins TRBV4-1 and TRBJ2-5; D call uncertain. Germline V gene data show CDR1 as MGHRA and CDR2 as YSYEKL. CDR3 length: 14 residues. The V end lost 2 bases, the J end lost 1 base, and 8 bases lay between the germline ends. The DNA for the CDR3 is TGCGCCAGCAGCCAAAGTAGTCTCCAAGAGACCCAGTACTTC. Residues: CASSQSSLQETQYF.

This clone has more than one count but fewer than ten. V gene TRBV6-5 combines with J gene TRBJ1-2; 7 bases line up with TRBD1. This CDR3 contains 13 residues. In germline, CDR1 is MNHEY, CDR2 SVGAGI. The V and J ends lost 10 bases and 3 bases, in that order; junction bases with no gene match: 8. The chain's CDR3 is CATRGTDHYGYTF. In DNA form, the CDR3 reads TGTGCCACCCGCGGGACAGACCACTATGGCTACACCTTC.

For this clone: The missing conserved phenylalanine or tryptophan at the end of this CDR3 makes a read error likely. The DNA is omitted, as the CDR3 cannot be located on it reliably, and the CDR3 follows TCRdb's listing. The chain employs TRBV4-3 and TRBJ2-7; the DNA was not compared with TRBD2, the D call given in the table. The CDR3 is 10 residues long, counting both termini. Per germline, CDR1 LGHNA and CDR2 YSLEER. The CDR3 loop reads CASSQQTSGT.

The V gene is TRBV11-2, the J gene TRBJ2-5, with TRBD1 as a possible D gene (5 bases). V was cut by 4 bases and J by 3 bases, with 12 bases left in between. The CDR3 runs to 14 residues. Per the germline V gene, CDR1 is SGHAT and CDR2 is FQNNGV. CDR3 residues: CASSSNRFEETQYF. The CDR3 nucleotides are TGTGCCAGCAGCTCGAACAGGTTTGAAGAGACCCAGTACTTC. Full variable domain (missing parts from reference TRBV11-2 and TRBJ2-5): EAGVAQSPRYKIIEKRQSVAFWCNPISGHATLYWYQQILGQGPKLLIQFQNNGVVDDSQLPKDRFSAERLKGVDSTLKIQPAKLEDSAVYLCASSSNRFEETQYFGPGTRLLVL.

This chain connects TRBV4-3 to TRBJ2-6; TRBD1 might be the D (6 bases). The DNA end is more similar to TRBJ2-7, so the J call may be wrong. The germline V gene has CDR1 LGHNA and CDR2 YSLEER. This CDR3 contains 15 residues. The CDR3 DNA reads TGCGCCAGCAGCCAAGATAAAGGGGGACCCACGTCGCAGTACTTC. Protein: CASSQDKGGPTSQYF.

The V and J genes are TRBV10-3 and TRBJ2-2; D might be TRBD2 (6 bases). Germline V CDR1 and CDR2: ENHRY, SYGVKD. This CDR3 region has 15 residues. The V end was cut by 0 bases, the J end by 3 bases, with 8 bases between. CDR3 residues: CAISESDYHTGELFF. CDR3 DNA sequence: TGTGCCATCAGTGAGTCGGACTATCACACCGGGGAGCTGTTTTTT.

The chain couples TRBV6-5 to TRBJ2-2; 8 bases are a match to TRBD2. This CDR3 is 15 amino acids long. Unmatched junction bases numbered 7, after V lost 6 bases and J lost 4 bases. Germline V gene data show CDR1 as MNHEY and CDR2 as SVGAGI. CDR3 coding DNA: TGTGCCAGCAGCCCGGGGGGGGGAAGCACCGGGGAGCTGTTTTTT. Its translation: CASSPGGGSTGELFF.

The rearrangement uses TRBV18 and TRBJ2-7; 12 bases are a match to TRBD2. CDR1 and CDR2 from the germline V gene are KGHSH and LQKENI. CDR3 size: 16 residues. J gave up 3 bases and V 3 bases, and 6 bases lay outside the gene matches. Here the CDR3 reads CASSPKGLAGHYEQYF. The CDR3 coding sequence is TGTGCCAGCTCACCGAAAGGACTAGCGGGGCACTACGAGCAGTACTTC.

V is TRBV18 and J is TRBJ2-5; D is possibly TRBD2 (6 bases). Germline CDR1 reads KGHSH; CDR2 reads LQKENI. CDR3 length: 13 residues. Deletions cut 7 bases from V and 1 base from J, with 10 bases between. CDR3 loop: CASCRGIQETQYF. CDR3 nucleotide sequence: TGTGCCAGCTGTCGCGGGATCCAAGAGACCCAGTACTTC.